The next 25 T cell receptor beta chains were all read from a single sample in a study of graft-versus-host responses after intestinal transplantation. Using immunoSEQ multiplex PCR, the repertoire was profiled, and TCRdb retains in-frame clones only, with some absent. The sample shows approximately 70,000 clones, 84% of them seen only once. These receptors are not linked to any known antigen. The source was unstimulated CD4+ T cells sorted from spleen or lymph node cells, collected before transplant. Receptors were obtained from a human donor who was the organ donor for an intestinal transplant.

This clone was seen more than once but under ten times. This chain uses TRBV19 with TRBJ1-5, with a tentative D call TRBD1 (6 bases). Trimming stripped 1 base from V and 2 bases from J, with 9 bases between. This CDR3 contains 15 residues. From germline, CDR1 is LNHDA and CDR2 SQIVND (reference sequence). Here the CDR3 reads CASSIGGGRNQPQHF. The CDR3 DNA sequence: TGTGCCAGTAGTATAGGAGGGGGTCGCAATCAGCCCCAGCATTTT.

This clone was counted only a few times. This chain connects TRBV19 to TRBJ1-1, with 9 bases identical to TRBD1. Germline V gene sequence: CDR1 LNHDA, CDR2 SQIVND (reference sequence). Trimming at V came to 6 bases and at J to 5 bases, leaving 4 bases not matched to a gene. CDR3 length: 13 amino acids. CDR3 nucleotides: TGTGCCAGTAGACTACAGGGGGCGACTGAAGCTTTCTTT. Translated: CASRLQGATEAFF. Looking up the rest from reference TRBV19 and TRBJ1-1 gives the full variable domain: DGGITQSPKYLFRKEGQNVTLSCEQNLNHDAMYWYRQDPGQGLRLIYYSQIVNDFQKGDIAEGYSVSREKKESFPLTVTSAQKNPTAFYLCASRLQGATEAFFGQGTRLTVV.

This clone occurred a few times. The rearrangement links TRBV19 to TRBJ1-2, with a tentative D call TRBD1 (6 bases). This CDR3 comprises 13 residues. Germline V gives CDR1 LNHDA, CDR2 SQIVND (reference sequence). With 6 bases removed from V and 3 bases from J, the gap between germline ends came to 11 bases. The CDR3 loop is CASSRQEDYGYTF. The DNA of the CDR3 is TGTGCCAGTAGCAGACAGGAAGACTATGGCTACACCTTC.

The chain carries TRBV7-6 and TRBJ2-2, with D perhaps matching TRBD1 (6 bases). Trimming pared 3 bases from V and 7 bases from J, leaving 12 bases between. The CDR3 contains 14 residues. Germline CDR1 and CDR2: SGHVS and FNYEAQ. CDR3 sequence reads: CASSFSGAIGELFF. Here the CDR3 DNA reads TGTGCCAGCAGCTTCTCAGGGGCTATCGGGGAGCTGTTTTTT.

The genes are TRBV29-1 and TRBJ2-1, with D possibly TRBD2 on 6 matching bases. Germline CDR1 reads SQVTM; CDR2 reads ANQGSEA. Deletions cut 7 bases from V and 0 bases from J, with 22 bases between. The CDR3 runs 17 residues. CDR3 bases: TGCAGCGCCCTACCTCTTGGGGCCGGGGGCTCCTACAATGAGCAGTTCTTC. This gives the protein CSALPLGAGGSYNEQFF.

The chain carries TRBV6-6 and TRBJ2-7; 7 bases are shared with TRBD2. This CDR3 contains 14 residues. The V gene's germline CDR1 is MNHNY and CDR2 SVGAGI (reference sequence). V shed 5 bases and J 7 bases; nucleotides not matched to a gene: 11. The CDR3 nucleotides are TGTGCCAGCAGTGCGAGCGGGGCCTCTGGAGAGCAGTACGTC. Translated: CASSASGASGEQYV.

This sequence joins TRBV11-3 and TRBJ2-3, with D possibly being TRBD2 (7 bases). Trimming pared 9 bases from V and 5 bases from J, leaving 21 bases between. Germline V gives CDR1 SGHNT, CDR2 YENEEA. This CDR3 is built from 15 residues. In nucleotides, the CDR3 is TGTGCCAGAAGAGCGGGACACCCGTTGGAAGATACGCAGTATTTT. It is translated as CARRAGHPLEDTQYF.

The chain has TRBV9 and TRBJ2-6; D is possibly TRBD1 (5 bases). The CDR3 is 17 amino acids. The germline V gene has CDR1 SGDLS and CDR2 YYNGEE. Trimming shortened V by 7 bases and J by 1 base, and 18 bases separated the two germline ends. The CDR3 DNA reads as TGTGCCAGCTCGCTCAGGGCGCTTATATCTGGGGCCAACGTCCTGACTTTC. Translating it yields CASSLRALISGANVLTF.

The J gene is TRBJ2-2, the V gene TRBV29-1; 8 nucleotides agree with TRBD2. Germline V gives CDR1 SQVTM, CDR2 ANQGSEA. J lost 4 bases, V lost 4 bases, and 8 bases had no gene match. The CDR3 runs 15 residues. CDR3 loop: CSVVGRGGLTGELFF. In nucleotides, the CDR3 is TGCAGCGTTGTAGGTCGGGGGGGCCTCACCGGGGAGCTGTTTTTT.

The V gene is TRBV11-1, the J gene TRBJ2-2; maybe TRBD1 (6 bases). CDR3 length: 15 amino acids. The V end was cut by 1 base, the J end by 3 bases, with 9 bases between. In germline, CDR1 is SGHAT, CDR2 FQDESV (reference sequence). Written as DNA, the CDR3 is TGTGCCAGCAGCTTAGTGAGGGGGTACACCGGGGAGCTGTTTTTT. It encodes CASSLVRGYTGELFF.

The gene calls are TRBV2 and TRBJ2-2, with TRBD1 as a possible D gene (6 bases). V was pared by 6 bases and J by 5 bases, with 13 bases between. Germline assignment: CDR1 SNHLY and CDR2 FYNNEI. The CDR3 sequence is 14 residues long. The CDR3: CASSGNRATGELFF. The CDR3 DNA reads as TGTGCCAGCAGCGGGAACAGGGCAACCGGGGAGCTGTTTTTT.

The chain links TRBV11-2 to TRBJ2-3, with unresolved D. The CDR3 sequence is 14 residues long. The germline gives CDR1 SGHAT, CDR2 FQNNGV. V was cut by 5 bases and J by 6 bases, with 15 bases left in between. DNA for the CDR3: TGTGCCAGCAGCCCAGCCGGGTTTGTGGATACGCAGTATTTT. This encodes CASSPAGFVDTQYF. Full variable domain (missing parts from reference TRBV11-2 and TRBJ2-3): EAGVAQSPRYKIIEKRQSVAFWCNPISGHATLYWYQQILGQGPKLLIQFQNNGVVDDSQLPKDRFSAERLKGVDSTLKIQPAKLEDSAVYLCASSPAGFVDTQYFGPGTRLTVL.

This chain uses TRBV4-3 with TRBJ1-1; TRBD1 agrees at 9 bases. Germline trimming cut 3 bases from V and 7 bases from J; bases unmatched to any gene: 9. Germline V gene sequence: CDR1 LGHNA, CDR2 YSLEER. The CDR3 is made up of 15 amino acids. The CDR3 loop reads CASSHATGGSSEAFF. The DNA of the CDR3 is TGCGCCAGCAGCCACGCGACAGGGGGTTCTAGTGAAGCTTTCTTT.

This rearrangement joins TRBV23-1 to TRBJ1-5; maybe TRBD1 (5 bases). TRBV23-1 is an open reading frame, and its role is uncertain. The V gene lost 4 bases and the J gene lost 0 bases, with 22 bases spanning the gap. This CDR3 spans 19 amino acids. The chain's CDR3 is CASSPSPARATCSNQPQHF. CDR3 sequence (DNA): TGCGCCAGCAGTCCATCCCCGGCCAGGGCCACGTGTAGCAATCAGCCCCAGCATTTT.

This clone was counted a single time. This chain uses TRBV6-4 with TRBJ2-1, with TRBD2 matching over 11 bases. The CDR3 contains 15 residues. Germline values: CDR1 MRHNA, CDR2 SNTAGT. The ends lost 3 bases at V and 7 bases at J; junction bases unmatched: 5. The CDR3 here is CASSDSLAGGNEQFF. The CDR3 coding sequence is TGTGCCAGCAGTGATTCCCTAGCGGGGGGTAATGAGCAGTTCTTC.

A single count supports this clone. The rearrangement joins TRBV9 to TRBJ1-2, with 8 bases matching TRBD1. The trim removed 4 bases at V and 0 bases at J, leaving 17 bases unmatched. The CDR3 extends over 19 amino acids. CDR1 is SGDLS, CDR2 YYNGEE, per germline. The CDR3 is CASSPRRVTGALSNYGYTF. The DNA of the CDR3 is TGTGCCAGCAGCCCCCGGAGGGTGACAGGGGCCCTTTCTAACTATGGCTACACCTTC.

The chain combines TRBV6-1 with TRBJ2-7; perhaps TRBD1 as D (5 bases). Germline values: CDR1 MNHNS, CDR2 SASEGT. This CDR3 region has 16 residues. V was pared by 2 bases and J by 2 bases, with 16 bases between. As DNA, the CDR3 is TGTGCCAGCAGTGAAAAGCCAGGGTGGCCTACCTACGAGCAGTACGTC. Amino acid sequence: CASSEKPGWPTYEQYV.

V gene TRBV30 combines with J gene TRBJ1-1, with 9 bases that match TRBD1. The CDR3 has 13 amino acids. J was trimmed by 3 bases and V by 7 bases; bases with no gene match: 6. In germline, CDR1 is GTSNPN, CDR2 SVGIG (reference sequence). CDR3 in amino acids: CALNRGLDTEAFF. In nucleotides, the CDR3 is TGTGCCTTGAACAGGGGGCTGGACACTGAAGCTTTCTTT.

This rearrangement joins TRBV13 to TRBJ1-5, with D perhaps TRBD1 (6 bases). This CDR3 has 16 residues. The V gene lost 3 bases and the J gene lost 1 base, with 13 bases spanning the gap. In germline, CDR1 is PRHDT, CDR2 FYEKMQ (reference sequence). The CDR3 region is CASSFRGGKSNQPQHF. CDR3 in DNA: TGTGCCAGCAGCTTTAGGGGGGGTAAAAGCAATCAGCCCCAGCATTTT.

The sample holds one count of this clone. This chain connects TRBV6-1 to TRBJ1-1, with TRBD1 matching over 7 bases. Trimming at V came to 4 bases and at J to 0 bases, leaving 20 bases not matched to a gene. From germline, CDR1 is MNHNS and CDR2 SASEGT. This CDR3 region has 20 residues. The CDR3 nucleotides are TGTGCCAGCAGTGCAACCAAGGACGTCCCGGGACAGTGGATGAACACTGAAGCTTTCTTT. Its protein is CASSATKDVPGQWMNTEAFF.

This chain links TRBV18 with TRBJ1-6; D remains ambiguous. Trimming cost V 3 bases and J 5 bases, with 8 bases left between them. The CDR3 has 14 residues. Germline V gene sequence: CDR1 KGHSH, CDR2 LQKENI. The CDR3 DNA reads TGTGCCAGCTCACCGGAAGAGGATAATTCACCCCTCCACTTT. It encodes CASSPEEDNSPLHF.

The genes are TRBV19 and TRBJ2-1, with TRBD2 identical over 8 bases. This CDR3 region has 17 residues. Per the germline V gene, CDR1 is LNHDA and CDR2 is SQIVND (reference sequence). Losses at the gene ends were 5 bases for V and 0 bases for J; bases not matched to a gene: 9. The CDR3 spells CASSSRGGLNSYNEQFF. The CDR3 nucleotides read TGTGCCAGTAGTTCCCGGGGGGGCCTGAACTCCTACAATGAGCAGTTCTTC.

In its sample, this clone was seen once. The J gene is TRBJ2-7, the V gene TRBV7-2; tentative D call: TRBD1 (6 bases). The germline CDR1 and CDR2 sequences are SGHTA and FQGNSA. The CDR3 runs to 14 residues. Trimming shortened V by 3 bases and J by 4 bases, and 13 bases separated the two germline ends. For the CDR3, the DNA is TGTGCCAGCAGCTTTTTTGGGGGCGCTTACGAGCAGTACGTC. This codes for CASSFFGGAYEQYV.

The rearrangement links TRBV15 to TRBJ1-1; weak D call: TRBD1 (5 bases). The ends were cut back, 4 bases at V and 0 bases at J, with 12 bases in the middle. CDR3 size: 15 residues. CDR1 is LNHNV, CDR2 YYDKDF, per germline (reference sequence). CDR3 sequence reads: CATSIGAGMNTEAFF. CDR3 DNA: TGTGCCACCAGCATAGGGGCAGGGATGAACACTGAAGCTTTCTTT.

The genes are TRBV5-6 and TRBJ2-7; 10 bases line up with TRBD1. In germline, CDR1 is SGHDT, CDR2 YYEEEE. CDR3 length equals 15 residues. The ends lost 2 bases at V and 6 bases at J; junction bases unmatched: 8. The CDR3 sequence: CASSLTGQGTREQYV. The CDR3 DNA reads as TGTGCCAGCAGCTTAACGGGACAGGGGACCCGCGAGCAGTACGTC.